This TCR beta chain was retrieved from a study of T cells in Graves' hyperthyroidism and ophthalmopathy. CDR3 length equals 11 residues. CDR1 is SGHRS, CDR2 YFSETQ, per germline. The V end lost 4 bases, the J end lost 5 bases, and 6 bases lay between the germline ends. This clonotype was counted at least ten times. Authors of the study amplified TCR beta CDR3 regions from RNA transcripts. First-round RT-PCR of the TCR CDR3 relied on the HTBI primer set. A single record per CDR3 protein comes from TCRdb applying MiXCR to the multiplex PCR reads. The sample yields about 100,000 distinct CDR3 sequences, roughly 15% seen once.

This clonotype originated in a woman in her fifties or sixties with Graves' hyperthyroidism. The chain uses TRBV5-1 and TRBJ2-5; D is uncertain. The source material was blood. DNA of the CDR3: TGCGCCAGCAGCGGAGAGGAGACCCAGTACTTC. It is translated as CASSGEETQYF.